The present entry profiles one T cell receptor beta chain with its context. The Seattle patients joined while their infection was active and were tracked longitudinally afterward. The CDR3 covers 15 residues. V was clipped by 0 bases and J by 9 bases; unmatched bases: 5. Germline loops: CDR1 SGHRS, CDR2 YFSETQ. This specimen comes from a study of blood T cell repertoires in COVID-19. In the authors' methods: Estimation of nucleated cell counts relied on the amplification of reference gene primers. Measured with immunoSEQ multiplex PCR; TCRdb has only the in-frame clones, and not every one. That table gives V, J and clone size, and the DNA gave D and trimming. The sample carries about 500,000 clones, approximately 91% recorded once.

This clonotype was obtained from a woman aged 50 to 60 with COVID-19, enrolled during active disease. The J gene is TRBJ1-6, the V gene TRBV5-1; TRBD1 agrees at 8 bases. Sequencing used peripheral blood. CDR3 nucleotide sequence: TGCGCCAGCAGCTTGGCCCAGGGGGCTGCTTCACCCCTCCACTTT. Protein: CASSLAQGAASPLHF.